This entry lists 16 T cell receptor beta chains sequenced from one sample in a study of regulatory T cells in long-lasting Graves disease. Construction of TCR beta libraries relied on iRepertoire HTBI primers and on Arm-PCR targeting CDR3 regions. A single record per CDR3 protein comes from TCRdb applying MiXCR to the multiplex PCR reads. The repertoire has some 250,000 distinct CDR3 sequences, about 20% of them found once; the top ten carry around 15%. This sample's time point: newly diagnosed GD, antithyroid drugs for less than 3 months. PBMC-extracted RNA yielded the TCR library. The data also belong to a second study, concerning T cells in Graves' hyperthyroidism and ophthalmopathy.

Sequenced material: peripheral blood mononuclear cells (PBMCs), taken at new diagnosis, from a patient treated with antithyroid drugs. These receptors came from a woman in her twenties or thirties with Graves disease.

The genes are TRBV20-1 and TRBJ2-5; 12 bases are shared with TRBD2. This CDR3 spans 15 amino acids. Unmatched junction bases numbered 12, after V lost 8 bases and J lost 5 bases. Germline V lookup: CDR1 DFQATT, CDR2 SNEGSKA (reference sequence). This CDR3 reads CSPWASGRGGETQYF. In DNA form, the CDR3 reads TGCAGTCCTTGGGCTAGCGGGAGGGGCGGGGAGACCCAGTACTTC.

This clonotype was recorded many times. V is TRBV7-9 and J is TRBJ2-2; a possible D gene is TRBD2 (6 bases). The germline V and J ends were trimmed by 4 bases and 1 base, with 10 bases remaining between them. The CDR3 is 15 residues long. Germline V gives CDR1 SEHNR, CDR2 FQNEAQ (reference sequence). The CDR3 reads CASSSGVLNTGELFF. In nucleotides, the CDR3 is TGTGCCAGCAGCTCGGGGGTCCTGAACACCGGGGAGCTGTTTTTT.

The table lists this clonotype with many counts. The rearrangement links TRBV2 to TRBJ2-6; 7 nucleotides match TRBD1. Germline assignment: CDR1 SNHLY and CDR2 FYNNEI. The ends lost 5 bases at V and 0 bases at J; junction bases unmatched: 16. The CDR3 covers 20 residues. The CDR3 nucleotides are TGTGCCAGCAGTAATAGACAGGGTCCCCGGACGAGCTCTGGGGCCAACGTCCTGACTTTC. This sequence encodes CASSNRQGPRTSSGANVLTF. The full variable domain, rest sourced from reference TRBV2 and TRBJ2-6, is EPEVTQTPSHQVTQMGQEVILRCVPISNHLYFYWYRQILGQKVEFLVSFYNNEISEKSEIFDDQFSVERPDGSNFTLKIRSTKLEDSAMYFCASSNRQGPRTSSGANVLTFGAGSRLTVL.

In its sample, this clonotype was seen many times. The chain joins TRBV7-3 to TRBJ1-1; D is perhaps TRBD1 (5 bases). The CDR3 consists of 13 residues. CDR1 and CDR2 from the germline V gene are SGHTA and FQGTGA. Trimming pared 6 bases from V and 1 base from J, leaving 9 bases between. DNA for the CDR3: TGTGCCAGCAGACGGGACCAGAACACTGAAGCTTTCTTT. It specifies CASRRDQNTEAFF.

The gene calls are TRBV5-4 and TRBJ1-2, with 9 bases identical to TRBD1. In germline, CDR1 is SGHNT, CDR2 YYREEE (reference sequence). The CDR3 consists of 15 residues. V dropped 3 bases and J dropped 2; count of bases not matched to a gene: 5. For the CDR3, the DNA is TGTGCCAGCAGCTCCAACAGGGGGCGGAACTATGGCTACACCTTC. Its translation is CASSSNRGRNYGYTF.

Many counts were recorded for this clonotype. V usage is TRBV6-1 and J usage is TRBJ1-1; 7 nucleotides align to TRBD1. CDR1 MNHNS and CDR2 SASEGT come from the germline V gene. The CDR3 has 17 amino acids. V gave up 6 bases and J gave up 2 bases; unmatched junction bases: 15. Here the CDR3 DNA reads TGTGCCAGCAGACCTTGGACAGGCCCAGGATTCAACACTGAAGCTTTCTTT. This sequence encodes CASRPWTGPGFNTEAFF.

This clonotype was recorded many times. The V gene is TRBV7-9, the J gene TRBJ2-5; perhaps TRBD1 as D (5 bases). The V gene's germline CDR1 is SEHNR and CDR2 FQNEAQ (reference sequence). The CDR3 covers 15 residues. V shed 0 bases and J shed 7 bases, with 15 bases lying between them. CDR3 protein: CASSLAGTAQGTQYF. As DNA, the CDR3 is TGTGCCAGCAGCTTAGCAGGCACAGCTCAGGGGACCCAGTACTTC.

This clonotype was detected many times. This chain's CDR3 is CSALLQDTEAFF. In DNA form, the CDR3 reads TGCAGTGCTTTGTTGCAGGACACTGAAGCTTTCTTT. The chain carries TRBV20-1 and TRBJ1-1; D not certain. The CDR3 contains 12 residues. CDR1 and CDR2 (germline): DFQATT, SNEGSKA (reference sequence). Trimming cost V 5 bases and J 3 bases, with 10 bases left between them.

This clonotype was observed at least ten times. The gene calls are TRBV28 and TRBJ2-7; the D gene is possibly TRBD1 (5 bases). The CDR3 extends over 15 amino acids. Between the trimmed V and J ends, which lost 1 base and 2 bases, there was a span of 12 bases. Germline V gene sequence: CDR1 MDHEN, CDR2 SYDVKM. In DNA form, the CDR3 reads TGTGCCAGCAGTTTATCACAGGTTGGAACCTACGAGCAGTACTTC. It yields the protein CASSLSQVGTYEQYF.

This clonotype came up many times. The chain is built from TRBV18 and TRBJ2-3; D is possibly TRBD1 (5 bases). Germline lookup yields CDR1 KGHSH and CDR2 LQKENI. V was cut by 0 bases and J by 2 bases, with 12 bases left in between. CDR3 length: 16 residues. The CDR3 reads CASSPPLGHITDTQYF. The CDR3 DNA follows: TGTGCCAGCTCACCACCGCTGGGGCACATCACAGATACGCAGTATTTT.

This clonotype was observed many times. V is TRBV7-9 and J is TRBJ2-4, with D possibly called TRBD1 or TRBD2 (5 bases each). Germline loops: CDR1 SEHNR, CDR2 FQNEAQ (reference sequence). The CDR3 runs 15 residues. V was clipped by 0 bases and J by 1 base, with 7 bases between them. The CDR3 here is CASSLAGDAKNIQYF. CDR3 nucleotides: TGTGCCAGCAGCTTAGCAGGGGACGCCAAAAACATTCAGTACTTC. Full variable domain (missing parts from reference TRBV7-9 and TRBJ2-4): DTGVSQNPRHKITKRGQNVTFRCDPISEHNRLYWYRQTLGQGPEFLTYFQNEAQLEKSRLLSDRFSAERPKGSFSTLEIQRTEQGDSAMYLCASSLAGDAKNIQYFGAGTRLSVL.

This clonotype was picked up many times. V usage is TRBV5-8 and J usage is TRBJ1-5, with unresolved D. The CDR3 sequence is 12 residues long. From germline, CDR1 is SGHTS and CDR2 YDEGEE. V was pared by 6 bases and J by 7 bases, with 11 bases between. This CDR3 is CASTLNHQPQHF. The CDR3, as DNA: TGTGCCAGCACCCTGAACCACCAGCCCCAGCATTTT.

The chain carries TRBV6-1 and TRBJ2-7; 7 nucleotides align to TRBD2. CDR3 size: 14 residues. The germline gives CDR1 MNHNS, CDR2 SASEGT. Trimming cost V 7 bases and J 2 bases; bases outside gene matches: 8. The CDR3 spells CASIRDYSTYEQYF. CDR3 nucleotides: TGTGCCAGCATCCGGGACTATTCCACCTACGAGCAGTACTTC.

The V gene is TRBV6-1, the J gene TRBJ1-1; D unclear. Germline lookup yields CDR1 MNHNS and CDR2 SASEGT. The CDR3 contains 12 residues. V gave up 8 bases and J gave up 7 bases, with 14 bases separating them. The DNA for the CDR3 is TGTGCCAGCTCAAACGGGTGGGGTGAAGCTTTCTTT. Amino acid sequence: CASSNGWGEAFF.

This clonotype was counted between two and nine times. This chain joins TRBV6-2 or TRBV6-3 and TRBJ1-3; 7 positions match TRBD1. V gave up 0 bases and J gave up 4 bases; unmatched junction bases: 3. The germline V gene has CDR1 MNHEY and CDR2 SVGEGT. This CDR3 is 15 amino acids long. The CDR3 here is CASSYSDRRGNTIYF. The CDR3 DNA follows: TGTGCCAGCAGTTACTCGGACAGGAGGGGAAACACCATATATTTT.

This clonotype was recorded many times. This rearrangement joins TRBV6-1 to TRBJ2-1; 8 bases line up with TRBD2. Germline-derived CDR1 and CDR2 are MNHNS and SASEGT. The CDR3 has 12 amino acids. J was trimmed by 8 bases and V by 6 bases; bases with no gene match: 3. CDR3 protein: CASSPGRDEQFF. The CDR3 coding sequence is TGTGCCAGCAGCCCCGGGAGGGATGAGCAGTTCTTC.